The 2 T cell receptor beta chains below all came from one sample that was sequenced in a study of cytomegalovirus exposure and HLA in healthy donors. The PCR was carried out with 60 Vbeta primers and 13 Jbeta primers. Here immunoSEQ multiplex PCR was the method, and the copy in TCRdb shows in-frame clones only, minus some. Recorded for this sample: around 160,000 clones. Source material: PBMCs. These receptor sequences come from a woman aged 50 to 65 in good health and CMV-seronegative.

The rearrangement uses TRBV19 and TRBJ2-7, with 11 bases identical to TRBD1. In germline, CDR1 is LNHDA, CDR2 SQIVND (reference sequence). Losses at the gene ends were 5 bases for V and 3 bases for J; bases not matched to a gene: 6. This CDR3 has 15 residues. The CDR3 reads CASSSGQGAGYEQYF. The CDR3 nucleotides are TGTGCCAGTAGTTCCGGACAGGGGGCTGGCTACGAGCAGTACTTC.

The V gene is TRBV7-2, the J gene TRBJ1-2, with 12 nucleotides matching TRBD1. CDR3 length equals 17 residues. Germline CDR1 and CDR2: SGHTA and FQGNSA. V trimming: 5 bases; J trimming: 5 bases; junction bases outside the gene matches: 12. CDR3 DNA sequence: TGTGCCAGCAGCCTCGGGACAGGGGGCAGGGGACCTTATGGCTACACCTTC. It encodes CASSLGTGGRGPYGYTF.